In its sample, the clone carrying this T cell receptor beta chain was seen a few times. The sample is drawn from a study of blood T cell repertoires in COVID-19. Study details: Acute-phase and convalescent COVID-19 samples originated in the United States, Italy and Spain. T cells, B-cell-depleted T cells, or PBMCs provided the cDNA or gDNA that served as material.

In the authors' methods: Amplification with reference gene primers provided the estimates of nucleated cell counts. Sequencing used immunoSEQ multiplex PCR; TCRdb keeps in-frame clones, though not all of them. V, J and clone size are those of that table, while D and trimming were read from the DNA. Of 250,000 to 300,000 clones in the sample, around 86% were seen once. J gave up 0 bases and V 7 bases, and 11 bases lay outside the gene matches. The CDR3 runs 18 residues. Germline values: CDR1 MNHEY, CDR2 SMNVEV (reference sequence). Seattle-derived patients entered the study during active infection and were followed longitudinally.

The clonotype originates from a woman aged 55-75 years with COVID-19, enrolled during active disease. This chain joins TRBV27 and TRBJ2-1, with 11 bases matching TRBD2. Sequenced material: peripheral blood. CDR3 residues: CASKGGTSGGSSYNEQFF. The DNA of the CDR3 is TGTGCCAGCAAAGGAGGCACTAGCGGGGGTAGCTCCTACAATGAGCAGTTCTTC.